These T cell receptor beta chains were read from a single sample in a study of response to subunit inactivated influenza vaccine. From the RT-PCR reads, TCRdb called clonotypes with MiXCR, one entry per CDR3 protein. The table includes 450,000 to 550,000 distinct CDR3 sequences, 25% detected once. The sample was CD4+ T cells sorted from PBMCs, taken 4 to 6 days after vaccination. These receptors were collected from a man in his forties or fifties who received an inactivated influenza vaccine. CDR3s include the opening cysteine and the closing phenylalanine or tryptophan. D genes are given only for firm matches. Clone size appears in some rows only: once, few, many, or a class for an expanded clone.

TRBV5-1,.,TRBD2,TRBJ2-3,TGCGCCAGCAGCTTAACTAGCGGGGAGAGGGATACGCAGTATTTT,CASSLTSGERDTQYF
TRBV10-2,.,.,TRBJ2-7,TGCGCCAGCAGTGAGTGGGGTTTGGGCCAGGGAGTGTTCGAGCAGTACTTC,CASSEWGLGQGVFEQYF
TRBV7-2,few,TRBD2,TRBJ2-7,TGTGCCAGCAGCCCCTCCGGGACTAGCATGTACGAGCAGTACTTC,CASSPSGTSMYEQYF
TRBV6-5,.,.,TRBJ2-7,TGTGCCAGCAGTTACTCGGCAGGACGAGCCTACGAGCAGTACTTC,CASSYSAGRAYEQYF
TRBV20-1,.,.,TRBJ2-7,TGCAGTGCTGGGGGCTTCCCGCGGTCCGACTCCTACGAGCAGTACTTC,CSAGGFPRSDSYEQYF
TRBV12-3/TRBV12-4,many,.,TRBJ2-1,TGTGCCAGCAGTATTACCGGGGCCGATGAGCAGTTCTTC,CASSITGADEQFF
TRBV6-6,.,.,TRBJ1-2,TGTGCCACCACAGTCGGGGCAGGCGGGGGCTACACCTTC,CATTVGAGGGYTF
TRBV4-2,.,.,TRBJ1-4,TGTGCCAGCAGCCAAGAGCCCCGGGCGACTAATGAAAAACTGTTTTTT,CASSQEPRATNEKLFF
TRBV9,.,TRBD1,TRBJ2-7,TGTGCCAGCAGCGTAGGGCAGGGGGTCTACGAGCAGTACTTC,CASSVGQGVYEQYF
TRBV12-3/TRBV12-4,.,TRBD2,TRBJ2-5,TGTGCCAGCAGTCAAGCGCGGGGGGCAGAGACCCAGTACTTC,CASSQARGAETQYF
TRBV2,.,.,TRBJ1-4,TGTGCCAGCAGGGTACAGGTTACGAATGAAAAACTGTTTTTT,CASRVQVTNEKLFF
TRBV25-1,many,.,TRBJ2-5,TGTGCCAGCACCGCACCCGGGGGCACCCAGTACTTC,CASTAPGGTQYF
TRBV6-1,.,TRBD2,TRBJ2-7,TGTGCCAGCAGTGATATAGCGGGAGGGCTCTACGAGCAGTACTTC,CASSDIAGGLYEQYF
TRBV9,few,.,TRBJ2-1,TGTGCCAGCAGCTCCCGGGAAGGCTCCTACAATGAGCAGTTCTTC,CASSSREGSYNEQFF
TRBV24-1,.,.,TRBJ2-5,TGTGCCACCAGTGACCTCATGGGGGTTCAAGAGACCCAGTACTTC,CATSDLMGVQETQYF
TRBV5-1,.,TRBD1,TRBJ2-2,TGCGCCAGCAGCATACAGGGGGCGCGTACCGGGGAGCTGTTTTTT,CASSIQGARTGELFF
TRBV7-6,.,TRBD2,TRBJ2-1,TGTGCCAGCAGCACCCGGCGGGCGGAGCGGGGGGCCTCCAGCTCCTACAATGAGCAGTTCTTC,CASSTRRAERGASSSYNEQFF
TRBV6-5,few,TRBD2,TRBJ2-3,TGTGCCAGCAGTTATGTCGGGGGGGCGGATACGCAGTATTTT,CASSYVGGADTQYF
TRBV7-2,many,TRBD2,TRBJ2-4,TGTGCCAGCAGCTTAGGGCCGGGGGGAAACATTCAGTACTTC,CASSLGPGGNIQYF
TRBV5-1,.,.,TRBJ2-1,TGCGCCAGCAGCTACGAGTGGCATGAGCAGTTCTTC,CASSYEWHEQFF
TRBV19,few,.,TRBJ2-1,TGTGCCAGTAGAACTAGTTACAATGAGCAGTTCTTC,CASRTSYNEQFF
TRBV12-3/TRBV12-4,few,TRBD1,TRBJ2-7,TGTGCCAGCAGTTTTTCCGGGACAGAGGATAACTCCTACGAGCAGTACTTC,CASSFSGTEDNSYEQYF
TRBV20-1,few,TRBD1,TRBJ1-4,TGCAGTGCTAGAGGCCTTGGACAGGGGACTAATGAAAAACTGTTTTTT,CSARGLGQGTNEKLFF
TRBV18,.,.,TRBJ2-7,TGTGCCAGCTCACCACCCCAGGGGACACACGAGCAGTACTTC,CASSPPQGTHEQYF
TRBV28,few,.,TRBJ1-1,TGTGCCAGCAGTTTAGAGTTGAGCACTGAAGCTTTCTTT,CASSLELSTEAFF
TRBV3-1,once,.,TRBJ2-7,TGTGCCAGCAGCCATGGGGGCAGCGTCGAGCAGTACTTC,CASSHGGSVEQYF
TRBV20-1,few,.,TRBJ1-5,TGCAGTGCTAGAGATTCCGGTAATCAGCCCCAGCATTTT,CSARDSGNQPQHF
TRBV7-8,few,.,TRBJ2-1,TGTGCCAGCAGCTTACAGGGGGGGGCGGATGAGCAGTTCTTC,CASSLQGGADEQFF
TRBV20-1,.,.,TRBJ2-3,TGCTGTGCTAGAGATCCCGGGGCCAGCACAGATACGCAGTATTTT,CCARDPGASTDTQYF
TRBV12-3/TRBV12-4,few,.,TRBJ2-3,TGTGCCAGCAGAGGGCGCACAGATACGCAGTATTTT,CASRGRTDTQYF
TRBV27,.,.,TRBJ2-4,TGTGCCAGCAGAAACATTCAGTACTTC,CASRNIQYF
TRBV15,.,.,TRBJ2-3,TGTGCCACCAGCAGAGAGGGACTGCCAGATACGCAGTATTTT,CATSREGLPDTQYF
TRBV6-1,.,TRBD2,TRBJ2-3,TGTGCCAGCAGGACCCAACCGTTAGCGGGAATGACAGATACGCAGTATTTT,CASRTQPLAGMTDTQYF
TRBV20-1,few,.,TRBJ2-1,TGCAGTGCGATTTCTGGGGCTAGCAATGAGCAGTTCTTC,CSAISGASNEQFF
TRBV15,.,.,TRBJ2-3,TGTGCCACCAGCACCCCGGACAAAGCTACGCAGTATTTT,CATSTPDKATQYF
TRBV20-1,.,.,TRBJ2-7,TGCAGTGCTAGAGTTAACTACGAGCAGTACTTC,CSARVNYEQYF
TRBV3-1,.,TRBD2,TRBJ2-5,TGTGCCTGCTGCTCCCGCGGACTAGCGGGGGGGCTGAAACAAGAGACCCAGTACTTC,CACCSRGLAGGLKQETQYF